Listed here are 14 T cell receptor beta chains from one sample, sequenced in a study of shared clonotypes between healthy human individuals. The method was immunoSEQ multiplex PCR; TCRdb's version includes in-frame clones alone and lacks a portion of them. The table has over a million clones, roughly 70% seen once. Sequencing input: memory CD4+ T cells sorted from blood. The subset here: CD45RA-negative fraction. These receptors were collected from a man aged 18 to 29 in good health.

The chain recombines TRBV30 with TRBJ2-7; tentative D call: TRBD2 (6 bases). CDR3 length equals 11 residues. Germline lookup yields CDR1 GTSNPN and CDR2 SVGIG (reference sequence). The V and J ends lost 4 bases and 6 bases respectively, with 10 bases between them. The DNA for the CDR3 is TGTGCCTGGATAGGGAGGAGCGAGCAGTACTTC. Its protein is CAWIGRSEQYF.

A word on this clone: Other DNA sequences from this sample encode an identical CDR3 as well. This rearrangement joins TRBV19 to TRBJ1-2, with D tentatively TRBD1 (5 bases). There are 14 residues in the CDR3. Trimming removed 3 bases from V and 4 bases from J, with 12 bases in between. Germline CDR1 and CDR2: LNHDA and SQIVND (reference sequence). CDR3 in amino acids: CASSMGQGPYGYTF. The CDR3 DNA reads TGTGCCAGTAGTATGGGGCAGGGCCCCTATGGCTACACCTTC.

This CDR3 is CASSLLVAGGRNEQFF. As DNA, the CDR3 is TGTGCCAGCAGTTTATTGGTAGCGGGGGGTAGGAATGAGCAGTTCTTC. The rearrangement links TRBV28 to TRBJ2-1; 10 positions agree with TRBD2. Germline CDR1 is MDHEN and CDR2 is SYDVKM. J lost 7 bases, V lost 1 base, and 7 bases had no gene match. The CDR3 is made up of 16 amino acids. The entire variable domain, with the rest obtained from reference TRBV28 and TRBJ2-1, is as follows: DVKVTQSSRYLVKRTGEKVFLECVQDMDHENMFWYRQDPGLGLRLIYFSYDVKMKEKGDIPEGYSVSREKKERFSLILESASTNQTSMYLCASSLLVAGGRNEQFFGPGTRLTVL.

Only a few counts were recorded for this clone. This rearrangement joins TRBV10-2 to TRBJ1-6; TRBD1 might be the D (6 bases). Per the germline V gene, CDR1 is WSHSY and CDR2 is SAAADI. The germline V and J ends were trimmed by 2 bases and 12 bases, with 17 bases remaining between them. CDR3 length: 15 residues. This CDR3 reads CASSEVGGEILPLHF. The CDR3 DNA is TGCGCCAGCAGTGAGGTAGGGGGAGAAATTTTACCCCTCCACTTT.

The J gene is TRBJ1-4, the V gene TRBV6-6, with 8 positions matching TRBD1. Germline CDR1 MNHNY, CDR2 SVGAGI (reference sequence). V lost 7 bases to trimming and J lost 7 bases; unmatched junction nucleotides: 11. The CDR3 runs 15 residues. For the CDR3, the DNA is TGTGCCAGCACCCGAGGACAGGGCCTGCTTGAAAAACTGTTTTTT. Its protein is CASTRGQGLLEKLFF.

The chain carries TRBV10-2 and TRBJ2-1; 8 nucleotides line up with TRBD2. J lost 6 bases, V lost 5 bases, and 15 bases had no gene match. Germline CDR1 WSHSY, CDR2 SAAADI. The CDR3 extends over 17 amino acids. The CDR3 DNA reads TGCGCCAGCAGTCGTTCTGGCGGGGGGACGTTGGGCAATGAGCAGTTCTTC. Translation gives CASSRSGGGTLGNEQFF.

The genes are TRBV10-3 and TRBJ2-5; 11 nucleotides agree with TRBD2. The V and J ends lost 2 bases and 5 bases, in that order; junction bases with no gene match: 13. Germline V gene sequence: CDR1 ENHRY, CDR2 SYGVKD. The CDR3 consists of 18 residues. CDR3 coding DNA: TGTGCCATCAGTGAGACGGATAGCGGGGGGGCCGAGTGGGAGACCCAGTACTTC. This codes for CAISETDSGGAEWETQYF.

This clone was recorded only once. CDR3 sequence (DNA): TGTGCCAGCAGCTTCGGTGGTGGGGAGCTGTTTTTT. As protein: CASSFGGGELFF. The chain is built from TRBV11-3 and TRBJ2-2, with D hard to call. The germline V gene has CDR1 SGHNT and CDR2 YENEEA. V lost 3 bases and J lost 8, with 7 bases in between. This CDR3 spans 12 amino acids.

There are many counts of this clone. The chain links TRBV30 to TRBJ1-5, with D possibly matching TRBD1 (6 bases). The V gene's germline CDR1 is GTSNPN and CDR2 SVGIG (reference sequence). This CDR3 has 12 amino acids. Trimming stripped 5 bases from V and 3 bases from J, with 8 bases between. The CDR3 sequence is CAWGQPNQPQHF. CDR3 sequence (DNA): TGTGCCTGGGGACAGCCCAATCAGCCCCAGCATTTT.

The V gene is TRBV7-2, the J gene TRBJ2-7; TRBD1 aligns across 7 bases. Trimming took 5 bases from V and 2 from J; bases not matched to a gene: 9. This CDR3 is built from 15 residues. Germline loops: CDR1 SGHTA, CDR2 FQGNSA. CDR3 loop: CASSPNRDSPYEQYF. The CDR3 DNA follows: TGTGCCAGCAGCCCTAACCGGGACAGCCCCTACGAGCAGTACTTC.

The V call is TRBV19, the J call TRBJ2-1, with D perhaps matching TRBD2 (5 bases). The CDR3 runs 14 residues. Trimming pared 3 bases from V and 10 bases from J, leaving 16 bases between. The germline CDR1 and CDR2 sequences are LNHDA and SQIVND (reference sequence). CDR3 DNA sequence: TGTGCCAGTAGTATTCTGACCCCTTCGGGGGAGCAGTTCTTC. As protein: CASSILTPSGEQFF. The full variable domain, completed using reference TRBV19 and TRBJ2-1, is DGGITQSPKYLFRKEGQNVTLSCEQNLNHDAMYWYRQDPGQGLRLIYYSQIVNDFQKGDIAEGYSVSREKKESFPLTVTSAQKNPTAFYLCASSILTPSGEQFFGPGTRLTVL.

The chain is built from TRBV18 and TRBJ2-7; D could derive from TRBD1 or TRBD2 (6 bases each). Trimming removed 4 bases at V and 2 bases at J, with 15 bases between. The CDR3 covers 15 residues. CDR1 is KGHSH, CDR2 LQKENI, per germline. The CDR3 region has the DNA TGTGCCAGCTCACGCACGGGGGCCGGCCCCTACGAGCAGTACTTC. Translation gives CASSRTGAGPYEQYF.

This clone was detected a few times. The DNA for the CDR3 is TGTGCCAGCAGCCTTAGTACTGGTTCACCCCTCCACTTT. Residues: CASSLSTGSPLHF. The chain couples TRBV14 to TRBJ1-6; no definite D call. V dropped 4 bases and J dropped 9 bases, with 10 bases sitting between them. Germline assignment: CDR1 SGHDN and CDR2 FVKESK. The CDR3 has 13 residues.

The V and J genes are TRBV7-9 and TRBJ2-4; the match to TRBD2 covers 7 bases. CDR3 length: 13 amino acids. Germline CDR1 is SEHNR and CDR2 is FQNEAQ (reference sequence). V was clipped by 8 bases and J by 3 bases; unmatched bases: 4. CDR3: CASGWTSKNIQYF. DNA of the CDR3: TGTGCCAGCGGCTGGACTAGCAAAAACATTCAGTACTTC.